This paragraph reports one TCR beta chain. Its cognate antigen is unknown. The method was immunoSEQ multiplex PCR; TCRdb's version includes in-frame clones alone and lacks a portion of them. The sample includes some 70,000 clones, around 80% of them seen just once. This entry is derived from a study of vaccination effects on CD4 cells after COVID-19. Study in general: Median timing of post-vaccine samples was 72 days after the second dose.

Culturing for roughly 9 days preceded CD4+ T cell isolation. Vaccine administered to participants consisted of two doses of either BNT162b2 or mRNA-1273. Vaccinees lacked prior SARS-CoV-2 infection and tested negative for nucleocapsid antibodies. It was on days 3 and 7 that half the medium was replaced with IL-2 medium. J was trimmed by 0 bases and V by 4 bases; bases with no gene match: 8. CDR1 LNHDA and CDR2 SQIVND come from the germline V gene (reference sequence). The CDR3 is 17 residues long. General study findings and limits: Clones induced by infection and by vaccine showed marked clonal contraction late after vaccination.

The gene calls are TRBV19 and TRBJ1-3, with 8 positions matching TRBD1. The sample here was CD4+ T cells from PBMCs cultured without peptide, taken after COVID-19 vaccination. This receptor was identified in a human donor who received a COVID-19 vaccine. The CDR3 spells CASSRPGQASSGNTIYF. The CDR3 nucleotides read TGTGCCAGTAGTAGGCCGGGACAGGCCAGCTCTGGAAACACCATATATTTT.